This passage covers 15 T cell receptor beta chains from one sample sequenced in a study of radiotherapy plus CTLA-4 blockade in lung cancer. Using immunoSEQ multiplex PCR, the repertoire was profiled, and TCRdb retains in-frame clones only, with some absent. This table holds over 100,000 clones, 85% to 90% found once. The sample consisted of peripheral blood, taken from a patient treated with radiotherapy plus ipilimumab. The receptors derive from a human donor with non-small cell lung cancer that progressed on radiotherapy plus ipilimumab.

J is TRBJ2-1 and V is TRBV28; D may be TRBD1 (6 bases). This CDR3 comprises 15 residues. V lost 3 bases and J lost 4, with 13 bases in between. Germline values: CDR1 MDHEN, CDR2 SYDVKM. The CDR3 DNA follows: TGTGCCAGCAGTTTCAACCCCGGACAGTACAATGAGCAGTTCTTC. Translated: CASSFNPGQYNEQFF.

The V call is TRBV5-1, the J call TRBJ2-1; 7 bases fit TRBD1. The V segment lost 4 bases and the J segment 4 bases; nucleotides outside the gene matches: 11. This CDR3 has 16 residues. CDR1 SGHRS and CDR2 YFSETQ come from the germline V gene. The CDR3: CASSPSLGQFYNEQFF. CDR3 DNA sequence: TGCGCCAGCAGCCCCTCGCTGGGACAGTTTTACAATGAGCAGTTCTTC.

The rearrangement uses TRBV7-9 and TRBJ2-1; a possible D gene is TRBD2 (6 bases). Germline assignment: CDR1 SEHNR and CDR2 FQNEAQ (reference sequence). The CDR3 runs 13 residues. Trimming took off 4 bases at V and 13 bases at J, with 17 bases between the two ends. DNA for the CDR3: TGTGCCAGCAGCTCCCAAGCGGCGGGAACCCAGTTCTTC. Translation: CASSSQAAGTQFF.

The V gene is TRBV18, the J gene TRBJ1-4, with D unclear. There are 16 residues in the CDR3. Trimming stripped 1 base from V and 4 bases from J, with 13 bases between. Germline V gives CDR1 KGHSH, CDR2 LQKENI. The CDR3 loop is CASSPRGRTDNEKLFF. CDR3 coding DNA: TGTGCCAGCTCACCACGAGGAAGGACCGATAATGAAAAACTGTTTTTT.

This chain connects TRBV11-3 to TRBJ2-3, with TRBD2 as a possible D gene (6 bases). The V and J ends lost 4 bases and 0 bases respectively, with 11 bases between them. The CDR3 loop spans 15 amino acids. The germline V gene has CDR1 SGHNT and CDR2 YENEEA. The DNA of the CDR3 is TGTGCCAGCAGCTCAACAGCGGGTAGCACAGATACGCAGTATTTT. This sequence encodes CASSSTAGSTDTQYF.

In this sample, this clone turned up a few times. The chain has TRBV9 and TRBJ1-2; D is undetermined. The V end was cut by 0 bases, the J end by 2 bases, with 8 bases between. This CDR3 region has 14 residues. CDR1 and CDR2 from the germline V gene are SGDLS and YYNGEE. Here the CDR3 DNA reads TGTGCCAGCAGCGTAGCGGCAGCCAACTATGGCTACACCTTC. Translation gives CASSVAAANYGYTF.

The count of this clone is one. CDR3 sequence reads: CASSDRNNRLGGYTF. The DNA for the CDR3 is TGTGCCAGCAGTGACCGGAACAACCGATTGGGAGGCTACACCTTC. The V gene is TRBV25-1, the J gene TRBJ1-2, with unresolved D. The length of the CDR3 is 15 residues. Trimming shortened V by 3 bases and J by 8 bases, and 19 bases separated the two germline ends. Germline V lookup: CDR1 MGHDK, CDR2 SYGVNS.

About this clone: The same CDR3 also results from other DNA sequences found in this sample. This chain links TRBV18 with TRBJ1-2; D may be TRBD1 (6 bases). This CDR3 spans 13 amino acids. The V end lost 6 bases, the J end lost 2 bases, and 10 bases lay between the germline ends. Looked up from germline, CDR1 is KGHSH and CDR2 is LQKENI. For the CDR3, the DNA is TGTGCCAGCTCGCCTGACAGGAACTATGGCTACACCTTC. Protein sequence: CASSPDRNYGYTF.

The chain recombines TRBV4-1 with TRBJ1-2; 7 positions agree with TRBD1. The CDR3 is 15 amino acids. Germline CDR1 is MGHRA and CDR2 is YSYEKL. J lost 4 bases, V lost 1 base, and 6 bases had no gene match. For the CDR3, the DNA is TGCGCCAGCAGCCAAGCCGGGACAGAAGTCTATGGCTACACCTTC. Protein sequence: CASSQAGTEVYGYTF.

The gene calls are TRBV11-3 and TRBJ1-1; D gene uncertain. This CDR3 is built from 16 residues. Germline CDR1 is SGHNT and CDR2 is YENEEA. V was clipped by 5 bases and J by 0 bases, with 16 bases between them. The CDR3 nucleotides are TGTGCCAGCAGCCTGAGGTTGGGGTCGTTGAACACTGAAGCTTTCTTT. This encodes CASSLRLGSLNTEAFF.

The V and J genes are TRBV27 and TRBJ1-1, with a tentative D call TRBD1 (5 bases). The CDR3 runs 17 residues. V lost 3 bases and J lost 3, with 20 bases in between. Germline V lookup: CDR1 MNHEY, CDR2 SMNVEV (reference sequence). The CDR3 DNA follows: TGTGCCAGCAGTTTTTTGACGGCCACGGGGGTCGACACTGAAGCTTTCTTT. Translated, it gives CASSFLTATGVDTEAFF.

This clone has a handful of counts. The CDR3 here is CASKGYEQFF. The CDR3, as DNA: TGTGCCAGTAAGGGGTATGAGCAGTTCTTC. The chain combines TRBV19 with TRBJ2-1, with D perhaps TRBD1 (5 bases). Germline V CDR1 and CDR2: LNHDA, SQIVND (reference sequence). The CDR3 is made up of 10 amino acids. The ends were cut back, 7 bases at V and 8 bases at J, with 6 bases in the middle.

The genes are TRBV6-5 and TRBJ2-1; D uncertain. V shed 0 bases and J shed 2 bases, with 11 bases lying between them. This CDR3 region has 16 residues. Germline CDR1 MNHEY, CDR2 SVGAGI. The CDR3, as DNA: TGTGCCAGCAGTTACTCCACGGGCCGACCCTACAATGAGCAGTTCTTC. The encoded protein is CASSYSTGRPYNEQFF.

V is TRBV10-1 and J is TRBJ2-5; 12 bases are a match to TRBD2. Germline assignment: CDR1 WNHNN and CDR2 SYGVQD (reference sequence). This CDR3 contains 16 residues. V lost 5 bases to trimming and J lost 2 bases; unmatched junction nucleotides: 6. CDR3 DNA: TGCGCCAGCAGTCCCGGACTAGCGGGACGGCAAGAGACCCAGTACTTC. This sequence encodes CASSPGLAGRQETQYF.

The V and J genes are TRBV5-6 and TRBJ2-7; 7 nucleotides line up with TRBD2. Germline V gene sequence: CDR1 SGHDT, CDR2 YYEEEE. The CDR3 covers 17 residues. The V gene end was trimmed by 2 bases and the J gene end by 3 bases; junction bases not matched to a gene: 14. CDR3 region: CASSFWSGGPGSYEQYF. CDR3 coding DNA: TGTGCCAGCAGCTTTTGGTCGGGAGGCCCCGGCAGCTACGAGCAGTACTTC.